This entry lists 9 T cell receptor beta chains sequenced from one sample in a study of blood T cell repertoires in COVID-19. Assay used: immunoSEQ multiplex PCR; TCRdb lists only in-frame clones, some missing. The data show about 48,000 clones, about nine tenths seen once. The sequencing input was peripheral blood. These receptors all stem from a man between 65 and 85 years old with acute or convalescent COVID-19.

The chain uses TRBV11-3 and TRBJ2-3; 11 bases align to TRBD2. Germline V gives CDR1 SGHNT, CDR2 YENEEA. V lost 5 bases and J lost 7; bases outside the gene matches: 11. There are 16 residues in the CDR3. The CDR3 region has the DNA TGTGCCAGCAGCCCCGGCGGTAGCGGGGGGGCGAATACGCAGTATTTT. This gives the protein CASSPGGSGGANTQYF.

J is TRBJ1-5 and V is TRBV21-1; TRBD1 is the table's D call and was not checked against the DNA. TRBV21-1 has pseudogene status. CDR3 length equals 17 residues. The CDR3 DNA sequence: TGTGCCAGCAGCGAACCCGCTAGGACAGAGGAAAATCAGCCCCAGCATTTT. Residues: CASSEPARTEENQPQHF.

This chain connects TRBV5-1 to TRBJ2-3, with TRBD1 matching 7 bases. The CDR3 sequence is 16 residues long. CDR1 SGHRS and CDR2 YFSETQ come from the germline V gene. Trimming removed 0 bases from V and 2 bases from J; junction bases left unmatched: 6. CDR3 sequence reads: CASSLGLQGDTDTQYF. The CDR3 DNA reads as TGCGCCAGCAGCTTGGGGCTCCAGGGGGACACAGATACGCAGTATTTT.

The CDR3 sequence: CASSQVQGSGEKLFF. The CDR3 DNA reads as TGTGCCAGCAGCCAAGTACAGGGGTCGGGTGAAAAACTGTTTTTT. This chain uses TRBV4-2 with TRBJ1-4; 7 bases match TRBD1. CDR1 and CDR2 (germline): LGHNA, YNFKEQ. With V trimmed by 1 base and J by 7 bases, 6 bases remained unmatched. The CDR3 totals 15 residues.

The CDR3: CASSETTFRGYTF. Here the CDR3 DNA reads TGTGCCAGCAGTGAGACGACATTTCGTGGCTACACCTTC. The V and J genes are TRBV25-1 and TRBJ1-2, with D unresolved. The V gene's germline CDR1 is MGHDK and CDR2 SYGVNS. This CDR3 has 13 amino acids. Trimming cost V 3 bases and J 7 bases, with 12 bases left between them.

The chain has TRBV7-9 and TRBJ1-2; 8 bases align to TRBD1. The CDR3 runs to 16 residues. Per germline, CDR1 SEHNR and CDR2 FQNEAQ (reference sequence). J gave up 4 bases and V 5 bases, and 12 bases lay outside the gene matches. CDR3 coding DNA: TGTGCCAGCAGCCGAATGACAGGGGTTTTCGGCTATGGCTACACCTTC. Translating it yields CASSRMTGVFGYGYTF.

The chain couples TRBV27 to TRBJ1-1; no definite D call. V was clipped by 4 bases and J by 1 base, with 13 bases between them. Per the germline V gene, CDR1 is MNHEY and CDR2 is SMNVEV (reference sequence). This CDR3 is built from 15 residues. CDR3 DNA sequence: TGTGCCAGCAGTTCGCCGGGAGGTCCGAACACTGAAGCTTTCTTT. It is translated as CASSSPGGPNTEAFF.

The chain joins TRBV19 to TRBJ2-2; D may be TRBD1 (5 bases). The V gene lost 10 bases and the J gene lost 0 bases, with 21 bases spanning the gap. The CDR3 length is 17 residues. In germline, CDR1 is LNHDA, CDR2 SQIVND (reference sequence). CDR3 residues: CATRQSAEIANTGELFF. CDR3 DNA: TGTGCCACCCGACAGTCGGCAGAGATCGCGAACACCGGGGAGCTGTTTTTT.

This chain links TRBV19 with TRBJ2-7; 8 nucleotides agree with TRBD1. V gave up 1 base and J gave up 8 bases; unmatched junction bases: 7. The CDR3 sequence is 14 residues long. The germline gives CDR1 LNHDA, CDR2 SQIVND (reference sequence). The CDR3 loop is CASSIVGQGSKQYF. CDR3 DNA sequence: TGTGCCAGTAGTATAGTAGGACAGGGCTCGAAGCAGTACTTC.